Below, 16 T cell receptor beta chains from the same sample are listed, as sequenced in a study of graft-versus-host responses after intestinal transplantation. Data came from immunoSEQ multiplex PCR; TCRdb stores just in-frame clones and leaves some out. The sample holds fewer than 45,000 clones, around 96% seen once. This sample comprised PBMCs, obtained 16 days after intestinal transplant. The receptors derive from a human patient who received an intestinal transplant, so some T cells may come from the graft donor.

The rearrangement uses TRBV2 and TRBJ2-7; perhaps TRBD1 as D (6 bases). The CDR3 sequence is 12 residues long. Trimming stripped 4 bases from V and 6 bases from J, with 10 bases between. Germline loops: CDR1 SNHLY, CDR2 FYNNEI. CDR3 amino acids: CASSVYRVEQYF. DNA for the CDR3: TGTGCCAGCAGTGTATACAGGGTCGAGCAGTACTTC.

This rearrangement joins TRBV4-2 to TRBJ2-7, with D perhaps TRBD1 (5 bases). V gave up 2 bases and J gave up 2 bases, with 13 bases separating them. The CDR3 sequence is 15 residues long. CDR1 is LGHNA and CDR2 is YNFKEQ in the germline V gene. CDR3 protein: CASSQFRPGPYEQYF. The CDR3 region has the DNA TGTGCCAGCAGCCAATTTCGTCCAGGGCCCTACGAGCAGTACTTC.

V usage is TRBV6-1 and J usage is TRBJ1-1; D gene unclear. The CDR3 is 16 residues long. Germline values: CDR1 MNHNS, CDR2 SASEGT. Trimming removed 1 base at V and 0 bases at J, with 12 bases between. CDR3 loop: CASSEEPILLNTEAFF. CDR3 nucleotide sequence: TGTGCCAGCAGTGAAGAGCCGATATTACTGAACACTGAAGCTTTCTTT.

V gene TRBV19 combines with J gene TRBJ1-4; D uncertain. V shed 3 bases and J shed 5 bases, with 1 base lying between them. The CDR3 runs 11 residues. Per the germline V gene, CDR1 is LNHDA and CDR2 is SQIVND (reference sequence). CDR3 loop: CASSMNEKLFF. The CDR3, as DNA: TGTGCCAGTAGTATGAATGAAAAACTGTTTTTT.

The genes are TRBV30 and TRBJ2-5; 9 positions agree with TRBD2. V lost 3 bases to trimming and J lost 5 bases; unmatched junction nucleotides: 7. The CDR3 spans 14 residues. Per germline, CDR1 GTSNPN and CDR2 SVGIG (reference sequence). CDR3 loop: CAWSGGRAIETQYF. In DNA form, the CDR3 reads TGTGCCTGGAGCGGCGGGAGGGCCATTGAGACCCAGTACTTC.

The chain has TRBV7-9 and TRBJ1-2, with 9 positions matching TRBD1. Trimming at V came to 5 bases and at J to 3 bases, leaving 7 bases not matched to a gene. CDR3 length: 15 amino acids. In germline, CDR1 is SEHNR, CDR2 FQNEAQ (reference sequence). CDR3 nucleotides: TGTGCCAGCAGCCCGAGGGACAGGGAATACTATGGCTACACCTTC. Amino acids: CASSPRDREYYGYTF.

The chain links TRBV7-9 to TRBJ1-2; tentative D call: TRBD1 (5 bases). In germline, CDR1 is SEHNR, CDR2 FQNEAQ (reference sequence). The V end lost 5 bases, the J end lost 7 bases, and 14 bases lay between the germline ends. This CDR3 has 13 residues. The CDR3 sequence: CASSPGQFRGYTF. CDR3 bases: TGTGCCAGCAGCCCGGGGCAGTTTCGTGGCTACACCTTC.

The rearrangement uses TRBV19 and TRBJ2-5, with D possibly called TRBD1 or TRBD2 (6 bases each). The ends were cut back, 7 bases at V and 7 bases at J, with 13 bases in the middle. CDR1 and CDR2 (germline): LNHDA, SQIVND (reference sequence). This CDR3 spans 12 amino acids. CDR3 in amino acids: CASIGGLGTQYF. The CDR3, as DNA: TGTGCCAGTATAGGGGGGCTTGGGACCCAGTACTTC.

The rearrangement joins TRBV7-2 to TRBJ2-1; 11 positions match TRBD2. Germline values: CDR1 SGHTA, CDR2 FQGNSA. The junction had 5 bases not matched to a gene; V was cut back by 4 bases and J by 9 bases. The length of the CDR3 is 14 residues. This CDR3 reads CASSSTSGSLEQFF. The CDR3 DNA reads TGTGCCAGCAGCTCTACTAGCGGGAGCCTTGAGCAGTTCTTC. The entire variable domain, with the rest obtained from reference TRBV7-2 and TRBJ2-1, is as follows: GAGVSQSPSNKVTEKGKDVELRCDPISGHTALYWYRQSLGQGLEFLIYFQGNSAPDKSGLPSDRFSAERTGGSVSTLTIQRTQQEDSAVYLCASSSTSGSLEQFFGPGTRLTVL.

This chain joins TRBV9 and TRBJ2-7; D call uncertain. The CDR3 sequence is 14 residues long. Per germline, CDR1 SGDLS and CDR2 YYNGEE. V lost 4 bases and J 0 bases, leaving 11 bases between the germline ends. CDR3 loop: CASSPVGSSYEQYF. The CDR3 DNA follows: TGTGCCAGCAGCCCCGTGGGTAGCTCCTACGAGCAGTACTTC. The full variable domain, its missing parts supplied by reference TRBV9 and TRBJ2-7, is DSGVTQTPKHLITATGQRVTLRCSPRSGDLSVYWYQQSLDQGLQFLIQYYNGEERAKGNILERFSAQQFPDLHSELNLSSLELGDSALYFCASSPVGSSYEQYFGPGTRLTVT.

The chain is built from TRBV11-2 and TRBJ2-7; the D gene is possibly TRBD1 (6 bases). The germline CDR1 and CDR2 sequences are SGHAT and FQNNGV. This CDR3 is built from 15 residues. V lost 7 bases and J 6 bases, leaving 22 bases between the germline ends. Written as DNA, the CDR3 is TGTGCCAGCACCAAATTCGGTCCACAGGGATCCGAGCAGTACTTC. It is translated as CASTKFGPQGSEQYF.

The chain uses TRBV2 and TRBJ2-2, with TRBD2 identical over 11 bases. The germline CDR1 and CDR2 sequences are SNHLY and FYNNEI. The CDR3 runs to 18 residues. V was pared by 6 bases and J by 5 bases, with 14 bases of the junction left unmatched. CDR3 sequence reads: CASRASGRISLGTGELFF. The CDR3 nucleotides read TGTGCCAGCAGAGCTAGCGGGAGGATTTCCCTCGGGACCGGGGAGCTGTTTTTT.

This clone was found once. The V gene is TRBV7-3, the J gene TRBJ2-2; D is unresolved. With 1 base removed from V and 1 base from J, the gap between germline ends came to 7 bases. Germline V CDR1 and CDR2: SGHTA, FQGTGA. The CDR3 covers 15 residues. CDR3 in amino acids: CASSLNPENTGELFF. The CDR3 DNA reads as TGTGCCAGCAGCTTAAACCCTGAGAACACCGGGGAGCTGTTTTTT. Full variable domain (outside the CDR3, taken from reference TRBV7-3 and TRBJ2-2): GAGVSQTPSNKVTEKGKYVELRCDPISGHTALYWYRQSLGQGPEFLIYFQGTGAADDSGLPNDRFFAVRPEGSVSTLKIQRTERGDSAVYLCASSLNPENTGELFFGEGSRLTVL.

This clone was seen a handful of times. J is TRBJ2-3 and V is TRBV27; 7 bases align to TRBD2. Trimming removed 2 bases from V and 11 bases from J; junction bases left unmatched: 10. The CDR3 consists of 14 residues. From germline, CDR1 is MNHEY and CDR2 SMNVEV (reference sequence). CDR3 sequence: CASSLGGPGRGQYF. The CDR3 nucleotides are TGTGCCAGCAGTTTAGGAGGCCCGGGGAGGGGGCAGTATTTT.

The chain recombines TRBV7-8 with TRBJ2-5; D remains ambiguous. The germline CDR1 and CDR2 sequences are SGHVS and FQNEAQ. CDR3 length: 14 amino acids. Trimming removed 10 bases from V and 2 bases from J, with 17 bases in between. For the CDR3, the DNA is TGTGCCACCTTCGAAGCTTCCCTGCAAGAGACCCAGTACTTC. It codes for CATFEASLQETQYF.

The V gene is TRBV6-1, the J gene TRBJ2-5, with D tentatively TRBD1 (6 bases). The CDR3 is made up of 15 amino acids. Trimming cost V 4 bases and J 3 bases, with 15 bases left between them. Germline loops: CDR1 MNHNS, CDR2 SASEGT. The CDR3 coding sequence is TGTGCCAGCAGTGCCCTCGCCGGGACAAAAGAGACCCAGTACTTC. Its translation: CASSALAGTKETQYF.